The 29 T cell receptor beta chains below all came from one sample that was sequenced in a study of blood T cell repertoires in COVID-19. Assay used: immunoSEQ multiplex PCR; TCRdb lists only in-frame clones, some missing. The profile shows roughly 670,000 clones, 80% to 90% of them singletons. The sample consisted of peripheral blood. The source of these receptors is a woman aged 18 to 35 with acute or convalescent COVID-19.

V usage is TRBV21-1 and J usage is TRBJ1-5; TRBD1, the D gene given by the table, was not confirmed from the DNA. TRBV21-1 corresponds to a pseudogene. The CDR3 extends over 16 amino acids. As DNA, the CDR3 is TGTGCCAGCACCCCGGGACAGGACTTGACCCATCAGCCCCAGCATTTT. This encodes CASTPGQDLTHQPQHF.

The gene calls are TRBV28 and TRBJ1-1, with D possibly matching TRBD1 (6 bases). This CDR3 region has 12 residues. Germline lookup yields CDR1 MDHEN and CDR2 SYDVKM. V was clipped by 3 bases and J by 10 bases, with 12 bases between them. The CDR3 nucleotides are TGTGCCAGCAGTTTTCAGGGGAGGGGAGCTTTCTTT. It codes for CASSFQGRGAFF.

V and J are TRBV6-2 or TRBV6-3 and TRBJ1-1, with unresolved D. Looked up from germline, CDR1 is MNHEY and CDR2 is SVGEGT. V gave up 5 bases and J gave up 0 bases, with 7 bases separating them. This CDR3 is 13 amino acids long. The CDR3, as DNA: TGTGCCAGCAGTAAGACAATGAACACTGAAGCTTTCTTT. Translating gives CASSKTMNTEAFF.

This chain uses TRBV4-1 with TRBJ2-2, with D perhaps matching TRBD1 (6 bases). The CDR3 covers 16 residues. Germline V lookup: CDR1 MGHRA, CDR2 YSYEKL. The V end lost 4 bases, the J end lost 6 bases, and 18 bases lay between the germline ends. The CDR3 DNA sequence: TGCGCCAGCAGCCTAACGACAGGCCTAGGGCCCGGGGAGCTGTTTTTT. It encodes CASSLTTGLGPGELFF.

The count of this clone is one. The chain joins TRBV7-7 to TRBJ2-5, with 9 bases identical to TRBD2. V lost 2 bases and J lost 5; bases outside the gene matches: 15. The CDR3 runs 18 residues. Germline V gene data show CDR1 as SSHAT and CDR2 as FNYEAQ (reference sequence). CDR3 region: CASSLSSPRGGAKETQYF. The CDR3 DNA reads TGTGCCAGCAGCTTAAGTAGTCCTCGCGGGGGGGCGAAGGAGACCCAGTACTTC.

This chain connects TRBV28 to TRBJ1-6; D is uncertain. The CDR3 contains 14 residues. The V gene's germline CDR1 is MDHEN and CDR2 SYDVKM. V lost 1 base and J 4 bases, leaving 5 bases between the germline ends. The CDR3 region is CASSLSPYNSPLHF. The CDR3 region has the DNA TGTGCCAGCAGTTTATCCCCTTATAATTCACCCCTCCACTTT.

CDR3 coding DNA: TGTGCCAGCTCAAAGGGGGGGACAGGGATTCAGCCCCAGCATTTT. Protein product: CASSKGGTGIQPQHF. V is TRBV6-5 and J is TRBJ1-5, with TRBD1 matching over 9 bases. The germline gives CDR1 MNHEY, CDR2 SVGAGI. Losses at the gene ends were 8 bases for V and 6 bases for J; bases not matched to a gene: 11. This CDR3 region has 15 residues.

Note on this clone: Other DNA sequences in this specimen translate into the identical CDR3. The CDR3 nucleotides are TGCGCCAGCAGCTTGCGGGGGGGCACTGAAGCTTTCTTT. Amino acids: CASSLRGGTEAFF. This chain links TRBV5-1 with TRBJ1-1; D possibly corresponds to TRBD1 (5 bases). Germline CDR1 SGHRS, CDR2 YFSETQ. The CDR3 totals 13 residues. Trimming pared 1 base from V and 4 bases from J, leaving 8 bases between.

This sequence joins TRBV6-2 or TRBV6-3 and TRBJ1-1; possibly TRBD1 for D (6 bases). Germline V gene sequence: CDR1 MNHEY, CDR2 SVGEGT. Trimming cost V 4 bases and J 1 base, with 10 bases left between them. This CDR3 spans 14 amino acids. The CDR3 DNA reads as TGTGCCAGCAGTTGGGCAGGGGAGAACACTGAAGCTTTCTTT. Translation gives CASSWAGENTEAFF.

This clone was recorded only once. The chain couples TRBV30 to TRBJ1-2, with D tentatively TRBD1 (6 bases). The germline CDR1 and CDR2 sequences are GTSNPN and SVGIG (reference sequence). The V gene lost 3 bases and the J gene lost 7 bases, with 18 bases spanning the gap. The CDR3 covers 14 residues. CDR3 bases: TGTGCCTGGAGGGGACTCGGGGGGGCTGGTGGCTACACCTTC. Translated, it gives CAWRGLGGAGGYTF.

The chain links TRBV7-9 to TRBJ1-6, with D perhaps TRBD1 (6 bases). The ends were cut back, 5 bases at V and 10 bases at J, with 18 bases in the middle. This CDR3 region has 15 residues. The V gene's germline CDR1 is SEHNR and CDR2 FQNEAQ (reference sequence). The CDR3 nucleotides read TGTGCCAGCAGCCTTAGCACAGGGCCCGAGTCACCCCTCCACTTT. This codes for CASSLSTGPESPLHF. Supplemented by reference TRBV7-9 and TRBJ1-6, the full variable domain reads DTGVSQNPRHKITKRGQNVTFRCDPISEHNRLYWYRQTLGQGPEFLTYFQNEAQLEKSRLLSDRFSAERPKGSFSTLEIQRTEQGDSAMYLCASSLSTGPESPLHFGNGTRLTVT.

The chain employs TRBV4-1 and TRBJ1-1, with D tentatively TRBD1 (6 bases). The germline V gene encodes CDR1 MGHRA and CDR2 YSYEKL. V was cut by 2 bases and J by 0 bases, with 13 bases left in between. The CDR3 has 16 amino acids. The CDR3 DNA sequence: TGCGCCAGCAGCCAACCGGGACAACGGATGAACACTGAAGCTTTCTTT. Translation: CASSQPGQRMNTEAFF.

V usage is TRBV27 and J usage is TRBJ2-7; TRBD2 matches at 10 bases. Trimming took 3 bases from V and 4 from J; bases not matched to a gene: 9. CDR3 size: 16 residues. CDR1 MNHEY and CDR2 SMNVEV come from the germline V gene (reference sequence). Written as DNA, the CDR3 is TGTGCCAGCAGTTTTCGAAGCGGGGGGGTCTTTTACGAGCAGTACTTC. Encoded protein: CASSFRSGGVFYEQYF.

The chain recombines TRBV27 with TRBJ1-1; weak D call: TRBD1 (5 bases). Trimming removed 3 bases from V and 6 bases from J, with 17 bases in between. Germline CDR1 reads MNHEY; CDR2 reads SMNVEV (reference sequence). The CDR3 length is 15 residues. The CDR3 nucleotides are TGTGCCAGCAGTTTGGGGGGGGTCGCTAGCGCTGAAGCTTTCTTT. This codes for CASSLGGVASAEAFF.

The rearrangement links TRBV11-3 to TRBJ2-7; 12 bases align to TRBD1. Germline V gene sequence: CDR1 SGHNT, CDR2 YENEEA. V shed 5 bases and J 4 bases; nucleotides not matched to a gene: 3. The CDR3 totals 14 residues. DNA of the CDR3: TGTGCCAGCAGCCTGGGACAGGGGGCTTACGAGCAGTACTTC. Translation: CASSLGQGAYEQYF.

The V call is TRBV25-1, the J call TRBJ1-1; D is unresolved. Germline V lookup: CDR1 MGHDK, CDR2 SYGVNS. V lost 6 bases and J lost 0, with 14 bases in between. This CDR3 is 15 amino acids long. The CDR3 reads CASSPPAGMNTEAFF. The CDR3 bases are TGTGCCAGCAGCCCGCCAGCGGGGATGAACACTGAAGCTTTCTTT. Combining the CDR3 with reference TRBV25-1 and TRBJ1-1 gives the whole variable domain EADIYQTPRYLVIGTGKKITLECSQTMGHDKMYWYQQDPGMELHLIHYSYGVNSTEKGDLSSESTVSRIRTEHFPLTLESARPSHTSQYLCASSPPAGMNTEAFFGQGTRLTVV.

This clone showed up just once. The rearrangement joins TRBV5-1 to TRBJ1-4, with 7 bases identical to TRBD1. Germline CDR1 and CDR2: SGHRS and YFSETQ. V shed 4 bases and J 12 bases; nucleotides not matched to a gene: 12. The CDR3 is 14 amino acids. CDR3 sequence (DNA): TGCGCCAGCAGCCTAGGGACAGACCGGGGAGAACTGTTTTTT. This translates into CASSLGTDRGELFF.

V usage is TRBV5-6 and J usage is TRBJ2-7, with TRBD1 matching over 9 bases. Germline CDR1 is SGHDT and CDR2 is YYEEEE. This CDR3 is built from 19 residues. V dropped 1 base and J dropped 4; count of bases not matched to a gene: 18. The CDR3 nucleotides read TGTGCCAGCAGCTTGATGGGACAGGGTTACCTCACCTTATCTTACGAGCAGTACTTC. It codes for CASSLMGQGYLTLSYEQYF.

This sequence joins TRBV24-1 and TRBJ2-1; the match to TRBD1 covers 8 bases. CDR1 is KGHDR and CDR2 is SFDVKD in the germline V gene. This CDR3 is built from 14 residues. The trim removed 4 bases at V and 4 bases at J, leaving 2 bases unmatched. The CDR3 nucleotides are TGTGCCACCAGTGACCGGACAGGGTACAATGAGCAGTTCTTC. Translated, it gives CATSDRTGYNEQFF.

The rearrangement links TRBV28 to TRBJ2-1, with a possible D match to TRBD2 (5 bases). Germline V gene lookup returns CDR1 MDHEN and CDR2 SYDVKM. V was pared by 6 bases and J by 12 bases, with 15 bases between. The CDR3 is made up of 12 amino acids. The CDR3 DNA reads TGTGCCAGCAGGATGCTGGGAGTGGGGCAGTTCTTC. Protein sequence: CASRMLGVGQFF.

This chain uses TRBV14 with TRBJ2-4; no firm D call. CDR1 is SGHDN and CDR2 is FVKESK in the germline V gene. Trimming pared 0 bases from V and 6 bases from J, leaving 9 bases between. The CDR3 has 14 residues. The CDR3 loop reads CASSQDSIRNIQYF. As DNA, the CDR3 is TGTGCCAGCAGCCAAGATAGCATAAGAAACATTCAGTACTTC.

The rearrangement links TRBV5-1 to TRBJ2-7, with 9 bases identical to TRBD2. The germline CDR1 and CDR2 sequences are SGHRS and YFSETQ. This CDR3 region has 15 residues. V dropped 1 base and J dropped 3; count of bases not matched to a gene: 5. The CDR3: CASSLYGGGGYEQYF. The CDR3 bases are TGCGCCAGCAGCTTGTATGGCGGGGGGGGCTACGAGCAGTACTTC.

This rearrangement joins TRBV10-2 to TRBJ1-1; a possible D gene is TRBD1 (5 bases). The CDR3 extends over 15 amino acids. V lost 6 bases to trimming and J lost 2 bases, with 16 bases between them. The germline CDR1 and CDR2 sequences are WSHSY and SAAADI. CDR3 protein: CASRGVGLPNTEAFF. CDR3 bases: TGCGCCAGCAGGGGGGTGGGACTGCCTAACACTGAAGCTTTCTTT.

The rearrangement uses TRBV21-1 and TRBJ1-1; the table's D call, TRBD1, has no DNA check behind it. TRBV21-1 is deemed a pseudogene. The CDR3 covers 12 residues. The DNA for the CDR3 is TGTGCCAGCAGCAAGGCGAACACTGAAGCTTTCTTT. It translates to CASSKANTEAFF.

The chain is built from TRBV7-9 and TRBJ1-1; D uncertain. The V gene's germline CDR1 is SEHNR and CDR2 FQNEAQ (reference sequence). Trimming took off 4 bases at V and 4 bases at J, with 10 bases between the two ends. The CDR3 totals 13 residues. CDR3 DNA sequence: TGTGCCAGCAGCTCCACCACGGGCACTGAAGCTTTCTTT. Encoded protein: CASSSTTGTEAFF. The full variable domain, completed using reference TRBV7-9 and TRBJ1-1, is DTGVSQNPRHKITKRGQNVTFRCDPISEHNRLYWYRQTLGQGPEFLTYFQNEAQLEKSRLLSDRFSAERPKGSFSTLEIQRTEQGDSAMYLCASSSTTGTEAFFGQGTRLTVV.

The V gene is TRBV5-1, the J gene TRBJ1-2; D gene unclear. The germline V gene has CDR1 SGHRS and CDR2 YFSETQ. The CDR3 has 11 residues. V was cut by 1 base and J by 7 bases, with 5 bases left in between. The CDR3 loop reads CASSLTGGYTF. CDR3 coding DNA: TGCGCCAGCAGCTTGACTGGTGGCTACACCTTC.

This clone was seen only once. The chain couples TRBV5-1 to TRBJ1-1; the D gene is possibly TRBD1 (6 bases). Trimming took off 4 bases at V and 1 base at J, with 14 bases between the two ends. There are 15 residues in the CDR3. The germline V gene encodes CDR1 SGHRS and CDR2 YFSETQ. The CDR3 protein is CASSHSRGPNTEAFF. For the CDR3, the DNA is TGCGCCAGCAGCCACTCCAGGGGACCGAACACTGAAGCTTTCTTT.

This CDR3 is CASSLTLGGRDYEQYF. The CDR3 DNA is TGTGCCAGCAGCTTGACTCTAGGGGGTCGTGACTACGAGCAGTACTTC. This rearrangement joins TRBV7-9 to TRBJ2-7; weak D call: TRBD1 (6 bases). Germline CDR1 reads SEHNR; CDR2 reads FQNEAQ (reference sequence). Trimming removed 3 bases at V and 3 bases at J, with 18 bases between. This CDR3 is built from 16 residues.

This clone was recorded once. The CDR3: CASSPWDTYNEQFF. The CDR3 region has the DNA TGTGCCAGCAGCCCCTGGGACACCTACAATGAGCAGTTCTTC. The chain carries TRBV13 and TRBJ2-1, with D possibly TRBD1 on 6 matching bases. Germline loops: CDR1 PRHDT, CDR2 FYEKMQ (reference sequence). Trimming stripped 5 bases from V and 2 bases from J, with 10 bases between. This CDR3 comprises 14 residues.